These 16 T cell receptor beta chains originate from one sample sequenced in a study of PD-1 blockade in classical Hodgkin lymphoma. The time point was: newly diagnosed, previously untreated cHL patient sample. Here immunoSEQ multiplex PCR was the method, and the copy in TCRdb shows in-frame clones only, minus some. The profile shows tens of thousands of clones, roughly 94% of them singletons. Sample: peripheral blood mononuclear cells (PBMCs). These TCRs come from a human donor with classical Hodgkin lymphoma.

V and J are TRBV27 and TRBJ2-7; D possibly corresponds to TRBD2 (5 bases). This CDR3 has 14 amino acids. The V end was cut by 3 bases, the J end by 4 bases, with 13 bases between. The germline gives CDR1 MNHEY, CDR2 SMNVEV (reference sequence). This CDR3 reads CASSLIGEIYEQYF. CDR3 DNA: TGTGCCAGCAGTTTGATTGGGGAGATATACGAGCAGTACTTC.

CDR3 sequence: CASSDHNGYGYTF. DNA of the CDR3: TGTGCCAGCAGTGATCACAATGGATATGGCTACACCTTC. This chain uses TRBV2 with TRBJ1-2; D unclear. The CDR3 contains 13 residues. V shed 3 bases and J shed 5 bases, with 10 bases lying between them. CDR1 is SNHLY and CDR2 is FYNNEI in the germline V gene.

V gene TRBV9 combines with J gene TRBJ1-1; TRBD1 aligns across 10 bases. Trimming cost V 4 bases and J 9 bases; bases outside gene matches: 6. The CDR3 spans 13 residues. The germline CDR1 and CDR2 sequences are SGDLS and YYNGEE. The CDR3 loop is CASSPGDRGKAFF. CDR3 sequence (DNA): TGTGCCAGCAGCCCGGGGGACAGGGGTAAAGCTTTCTTT.

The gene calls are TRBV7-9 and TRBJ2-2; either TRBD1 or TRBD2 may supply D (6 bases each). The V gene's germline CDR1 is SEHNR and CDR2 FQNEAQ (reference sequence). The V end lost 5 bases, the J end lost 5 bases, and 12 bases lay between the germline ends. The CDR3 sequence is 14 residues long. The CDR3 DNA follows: TGTGCCAGCAGCCCTGGAGGGGGGACCGGGGAGCTGTTTTTT. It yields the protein CASSPGGGTGELFF.

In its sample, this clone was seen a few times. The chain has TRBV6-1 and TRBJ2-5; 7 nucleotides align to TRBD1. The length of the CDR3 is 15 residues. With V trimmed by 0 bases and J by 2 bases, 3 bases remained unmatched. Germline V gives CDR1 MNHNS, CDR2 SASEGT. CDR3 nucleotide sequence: TGTGCCAGCAGTGAAGCGACAGGGACACAAGAGACCCAGTACTTC. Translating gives CASSEATGTQETQYF.

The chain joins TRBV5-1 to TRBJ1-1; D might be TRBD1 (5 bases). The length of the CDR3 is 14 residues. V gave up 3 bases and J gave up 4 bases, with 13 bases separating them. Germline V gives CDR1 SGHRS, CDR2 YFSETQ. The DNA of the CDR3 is TGCGCCAGCAGCTGGACGGGGACCGGCACTGAAGCTTTCTTT. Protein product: CASSWTGTGTEAFF. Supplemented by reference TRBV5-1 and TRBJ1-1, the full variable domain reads KAGVTQTPRYLIKTRGQQVTLSCSPISGHRSVSWYQQTPGQGLQFLFEYFSETQRNKGNFPGRFSGRQFSNSRSEMNVSTLELGDSALYLCASSWTGTGTEAFFGQGTRLTVV.

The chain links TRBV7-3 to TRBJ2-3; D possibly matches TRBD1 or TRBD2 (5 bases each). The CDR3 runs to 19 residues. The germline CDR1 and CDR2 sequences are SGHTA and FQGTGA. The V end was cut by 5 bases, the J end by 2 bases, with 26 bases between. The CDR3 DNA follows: TGTGCCAGCAGCCTCGCCTTGGGGACCGTTTTTCCTTCCACAGATACGCAGTATTTT. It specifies CASSLALGTVFPSTDTQYF.

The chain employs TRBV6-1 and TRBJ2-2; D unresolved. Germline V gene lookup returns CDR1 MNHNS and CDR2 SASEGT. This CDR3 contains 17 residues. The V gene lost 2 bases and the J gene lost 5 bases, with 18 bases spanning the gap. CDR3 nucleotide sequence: TGTGCCAGCAGTGAAAGACTCGGGCTTTGGGAAACCGGGGAGCTGTTTTTT. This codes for CASSERLGLWETGELFF.

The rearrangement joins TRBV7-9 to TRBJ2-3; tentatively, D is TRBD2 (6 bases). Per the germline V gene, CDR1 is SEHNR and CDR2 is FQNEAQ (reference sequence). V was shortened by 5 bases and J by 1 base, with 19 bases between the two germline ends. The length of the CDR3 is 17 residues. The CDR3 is CASSLGYEGGRTDTQYF. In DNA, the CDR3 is TGTGCCAGCAGCCTAGGGTATGAGGGAGGCCGCACAGATACGCAGTATTTT.

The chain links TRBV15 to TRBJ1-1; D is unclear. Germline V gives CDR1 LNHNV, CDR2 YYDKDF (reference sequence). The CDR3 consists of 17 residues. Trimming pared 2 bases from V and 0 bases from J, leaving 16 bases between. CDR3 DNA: TGTGCCACCAGCAGACCGACCCTCAAGGAGATGAACACTGAAGCTTTCTTT. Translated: CATSRPTLKEMNTEAFF. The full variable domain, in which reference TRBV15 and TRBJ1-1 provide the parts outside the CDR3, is DAMVIQNPRYQVTQFGKPVTLSCSQTLNHNVMYWYQQKSSQAPKLLFHYYDKDFNNEADTPDNFQSRRPNTSFCFLDIRSPGLGDTAMYLCATSRPTLKEMNTEAFFGQGTRLTVV.

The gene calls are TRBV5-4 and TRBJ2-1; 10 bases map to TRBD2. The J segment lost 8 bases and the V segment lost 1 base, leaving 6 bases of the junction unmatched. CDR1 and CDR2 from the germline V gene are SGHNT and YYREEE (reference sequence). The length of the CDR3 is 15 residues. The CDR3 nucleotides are TGTGCCAGCAGCTTGTCTAGCGGGAGTTCCCATGAGCAGTTCTTC. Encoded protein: CASSLSSGSSHEQFF.

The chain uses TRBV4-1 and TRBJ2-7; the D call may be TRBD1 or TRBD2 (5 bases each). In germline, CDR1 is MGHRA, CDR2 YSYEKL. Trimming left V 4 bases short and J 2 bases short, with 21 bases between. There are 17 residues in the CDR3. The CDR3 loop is CASSPRNEGTYAYEQYF. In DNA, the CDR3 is TGCGCCAGCAGCCCCCGCAACGAGGGGACCTATGCCTACGAGCAGTACTTC.

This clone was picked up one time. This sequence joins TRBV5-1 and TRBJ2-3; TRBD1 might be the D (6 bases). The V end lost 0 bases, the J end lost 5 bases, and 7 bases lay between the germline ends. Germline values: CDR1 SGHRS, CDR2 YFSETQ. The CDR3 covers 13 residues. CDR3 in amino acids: CASSLAGVDTQYF. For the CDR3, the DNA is TGCGCCAGCAGCTTGGCAGGGGTAGATACGCAGTATTTT.

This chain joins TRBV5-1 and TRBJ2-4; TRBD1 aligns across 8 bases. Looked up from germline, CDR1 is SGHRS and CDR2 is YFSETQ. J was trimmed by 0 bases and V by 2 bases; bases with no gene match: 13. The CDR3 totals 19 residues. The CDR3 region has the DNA TGCGCCAGCAGCTTTGATGGGACAGGAGGCCGATTAGCCAAAAACATTCAGTACTTC. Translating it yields CASSFDGTGGRLAKNIQYF.

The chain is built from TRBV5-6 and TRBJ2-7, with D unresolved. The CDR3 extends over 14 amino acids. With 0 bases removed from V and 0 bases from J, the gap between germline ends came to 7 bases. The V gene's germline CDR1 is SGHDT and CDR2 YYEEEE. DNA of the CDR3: TGTGCCAGCAGCTTGGAGGTAACCTCCTACGAGCAGTACTTC. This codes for CASSLEVTSYEQYF.

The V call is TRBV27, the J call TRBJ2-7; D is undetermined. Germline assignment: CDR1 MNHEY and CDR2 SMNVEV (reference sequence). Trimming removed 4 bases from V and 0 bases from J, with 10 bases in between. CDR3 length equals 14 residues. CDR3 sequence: CASSSVLTSYEQYF. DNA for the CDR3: TGTGCCAGCAGTTCCGTCCTAACCTCCTACGAGCAGTACTTC.